These 28 T cell receptor beta chains were all obtained from the same sample, sequenced in a study of shared clonotypes between healthy human individuals. TCRdb's copy holds only in-frame clones and misses some; the assay was immunoSEQ multiplex PCR. The sample yields over a million clones, 95% to 97% seen once. Sequencing was done on a sample of naive CD4+ T cells sorted from blood. Subset given: CD45RA+ positively selected. These TCRs come from a man aged 30 to 39 in good health.

This sequence joins TRBV29-1 and TRBJ2-3; the D gene is possibly TRBD2 (6 bases). V was shortened by 5 bases and J by 5 bases, with 17 bases between the two germline ends. Germline CDR1 is SQVTM and CDR2 is ANQGSEA. The CDR3 runs to 14 residues. DNA of the CDR3: TGCAGCGTTCCTGAGGAGGGCCGTGGAGATACGCAGTATTTT. This translates into CSVPEEGRGDTQYF.

The J gene is TRBJ2-5, the V gene TRBV7-2; 7 bases fit TRBD1. The CDR3 length is 16 residues. CDR1 is SGHTA, CDR2 FQGNSA, per germline. Trimming at V came to 5 bases and at J to 4 bases, leaving 13 bases not matched to a gene. The CDR3 is CASSLYRDRGPETQYF. The CDR3 bases are TGTGCCAGCAGCCTCTATAGGGACAGAGGGCCAGAGACCCAGTACTTC.

J is TRBJ1-2 and V is TRBV6-1; D may be TRBD1 (6 bases). V was clipped by 7 bases and J by 5 bases, with 14 bases between them. Germline CDR1 MNHNS, CDR2 SASEGT. The CDR3 contains 13 residues. CDR3 coding DNA: TGTGCCAGCACTCGGACAGAAGCTTATGGCTACACCTTC. Encoded protein: CASTRTEAYGYTF.

On this clone: The same CDR3 arises from other DNA sequences in this sample as well. This chain uses TRBV7-9 with TRBJ2-7; 10 bases map to TRBD1. Germline V CDR1 and CDR2: SEHNR, FQNEAQ (reference sequence). Unmatched junction bases numbered 4, after V lost 0 bases and J lost 2 bases. CDR3 length: 16 amino acids. This CDR3 is CASSLAPGQGTYEQYF. DNA for the CDR3: TGTGCCAGCAGCTTAGCGCCGGGACAGGGGACCTACGAGCAGTACTTC.

The J gene is TRBJ1-1, the V gene TRBV5-1, with D tentatively TRBD1 (5 bases). This CDR3 has 15 residues. Per the germline V gene, CDR1 is SGHRS and CDR2 is YFSETQ. V dropped 1 base and J dropped 4 bases, with 14 bases sitting between them. The CDR3 DNA reads TGCGCCAGCAGCTTGTACGCCGGGGGAGGCACTGAAGCTTTCTTT. Translated: CASSLYAGGGTEAFF.

The chain is built from TRBV6-1 and TRBJ2-7, with D perhaps matching TRBD2 (6 bases). Deletions cut 7 bases from V and 3 bases from J, with 13 bases between. CDR3 length: 13 amino acids. CDR1 MNHNS and CDR2 SASEGT come from the germline V gene. Here the CDR3 reads CASKAAGLYEQYF. The CDR3 nucleotides read TGTGCCAGCAAGGCGGCGGGACTCTACGAGCAGTACTTC.

In its sample, this clone was seen once. The gene calls are TRBV28 and TRBJ2-3; 13 nucleotides match TRBD2. The germline CDR1 and CDR2 sequences are MDHEN and SYDVKM. Germline trimming cut 4 bases from V and 2 bases from J; bases unmatched to any gene: 6. The CDR3 runs to 17 residues. The CDR3 bases are TGTGCCAGCAGTTCCAGGACTAGCGGGAGATCCACAGATACGCAGTATTTT. Encoded protein: CASSSRTSGRSTDTQYF.

This clone was seen once. The chain links TRBV6-6 to TRBJ1-1, with D possibly TRBD1 on 5 matching bases. V lost 6 bases and J 1 base, leaving 15 bases between the germline ends. The CDR3 length is 15 residues. Germline V gene lookup returns CDR1 MNHNY and CDR2 SVGAGI (reference sequence). CDR3 in amino acids: CASSPSGTRNTEAFF. Written as DNA, the CDR3 is TGTGCCAGCAGCCCTTCCGGGACGCGGAACACTGAAGCTTTCTTT.

The J gene is TRBJ2-7, the V gene TRBV7-9; no reliable D call. This CDR3 region has 15 residues. The germline gives CDR1 SEHNR, CDR2 FQNEAQ (reference sequence). V was cut by 1 base and J by 2 bases, with 12 bases left in between. CDR3 residues: CASSLVVGLTYEQYF. The CDR3 coding sequence is TGTGCCAGCAGCTTAGTCGTAGGTCTTACCTACGAGCAGTACTTC.

J is TRBJ1-4 and V is TRBV29-1, with 8 bases matching TRBD1. Trimming took 7 bases from V and 7 from J; bases not matched to a gene: 11. Germline values: CDR1 SQVTM, CDR2 ANQGSEA. The CDR3 runs to 14 residues. The CDR3 reads CSAKIDRGGEKLFF. In DNA, the CDR3 is TGCAGCGCTAAGATTGACAGGGGAGGTGAAAAACTGTTTTTT.

The chain has TRBV4-1 and TRBJ2-4; 8 positions agree with TRBD1. This CDR3 region has 20 residues. CDR1 and CDR2 (germline): MGHRA, YSYEKL. J lost 0 bases, V lost 0 bases, and 13 bases had no gene match. CDR3 protein: CASSQDGVGTGTLAKNIQYF. The CDR3 DNA follows: TGCGCCAGCAGCCAAGATGGCGTCGGGACAGGAACTCTAGCCAAAAACATTCAGTACTTC.

The rearrangement joins TRBV10-3 to TRBJ2-1; the match to TRBD2 covers 8 bases. Per germline, CDR1 ENHRY and CDR2 SYGVKD. The junction had 14 bases not matched to a gene; V was cut back by 5 bases and J by 8 bases. The CDR3 is 16 amino acids. CDR3 nucleotide sequence: TGTGCCATCAGTACGGGACTAGATGTTTTCACGGATGAGCAGTTCTTC. Translation: CAISTGLDVFTDEQFF.

In this sample, this clone turned up a few times. V is TRBV5-4 and J is TRBJ2-4, with D maybe TRBD2 (5 bases). CDR3 length equals 12 residues. Between the trimmed V and J ends, which lost 10 bases and 9 bases, there was a span of 17 bases. Germline-derived CDR1 and CDR2 are SGHNT and YYREEE (reference sequence). CDR3 coding DNA: TGTGCCGAAAAGGGAGTTGAAGGCATTCAGTACTTC. Translation: CAEKGVEGIQYF.

The chain recombines TRBV19 with TRBJ1-1, with a possible D match to TRBD1 (5 bases). This CDR3 has 16 amino acids. The germline V and J ends were trimmed by 3 bases and 0 bases, with 14 bases remaining between them. CDR1 and CDR2 from the germline V gene are LNHDA and SQIVND (reference sequence). The CDR3 sequence: CASSILRQTMNTEAFF. DNA for the CDR3: TGTGCCAGTAGTATCTTGAGACAGACAATGAACACTGAAGCTTTCTTT. The complete variable domain, with remaining parts taken from reference TRBV19 and TRBJ1-1, reads DGGITQSPKYLFRKEGQNVTLSCEQNLNHDAMYWYRQDPGQGLRLIYYSQIVNDFQKGDIAEGYSVSREKKESFPLTVTSAQKNPTAFYLCASSILRQTMNTEAFFGQGTRLTVV.

The chain carries TRBV14 and TRBJ2-7; possible D gene TRBD2, 5 bases. V lost 1 base, J lost 4 bases, and 17 bases lay in between. The germline V gene encodes CDR1 SGHDN and CDR2 FVKESK. The CDR3 is 16 amino acids. CDR3 bases: TGTGCCAGCAGCCAAGGAGCGGCTGGGGTGCAGTACGAGCAGTACTTC. Amino acid sequence: CASSQGAAGVQYEQYF.

As regards this clone: The same CDR3 arises from other DNA sequences in this sample as well. The chain combines TRBV5-1 with TRBJ2-7; 7 nucleotides match TRBD1. Trimming at V came to 2 bases and at J to 2 bases, leaving 1 base not matched to a gene. Germline assignment: CDR1 SGHRS and CDR2 YFSETQ. The length of the CDR3 is 13 residues. The DNA of the CDR3 is TGCGCCAGCAGCTTACAGGGGCCCTACGAGCAGTACTTC. Residues: CASSLQGPYEQYF.

On this clone itself: Other DNA sequences in the same sample also yield this CDR3. The chain carries TRBV19 and TRBJ2-1; 12 nucleotides line up with TRBD2. This CDR3 has 15 amino acids. Germline V lookup: CDR1 LNHDA, CDR2 SQIVND (reference sequence). J was trimmed by 7 bases and V by 3 bases; bases with no gene match: 4. The CDR3 spells CASSMTSGSYNEQFF. CDR3 DNA sequence: TGTGCCAGTAGTATGACTAGCGGGAGTTATAATGAGCAGTTCTTC.

The chain links TRBV29-1 to TRBJ2-6; D is undetermined. From germline, CDR1 is SQVTM and CDR2 ANQGSEA. The CDR3 extends over 14 amino acids. The V end was cut by 6 bases, the J end by 0 bases, with 9 bases between. The DNA of the CDR3 is TGCAGCGTCCGCATCTCCTCTGGGGCCAACGTCCTGACTTTC. Its translation is CSVRISSGANVLTF.

This chain joins TRBV28 and TRBJ1-2; 8 bases align to TRBD1. Germline V lookup: CDR1 MDHEN, CDR2 SYDVKM. This CDR3 is built from 13 residues. The trim removed 7 bases at V and 6 bases at J, leaving 7 bases unmatched. For the CDR3, the DNA is TGTGCCAGCACCCCGCCCAGGGGGCATGGCTACACCTTC. It encodes CASTPPRGHGYTF.

The gene calls are TRBV6-1 and TRBJ1-1, with D maybe TRBD1 (5 bases). The germline V gene has CDR1 MNHNS and CDR2 SASEGT. The CDR3 is 12 amino acids. The V end lost 2 bases, the J end lost 11 bases, and 12 bases lay between the germline ends. CDR3 in DNA: TGTGCCAGCAGTGAACAGGGCCCCGAGGCTTTCTTT. Translating it yields CASSEQGPEAFF.

The rearrangement joins TRBV5-4 to TRBJ1-2; D uncertain. Germline assignment: CDR1 SGHNT and CDR2 YYREEE (reference sequence). Trimming stripped 2 bases from V and 1 base from J, with 9 bases between. The CDR3 spans 14 residues. CDR3 sequence (DNA): TGTGCCAGCAGCTTAACCAATATTAACTATGGCTACACCTTC. Translated: CASSLTNINYGYTF.

This rearrangement joins TRBV5-5 to TRBJ2-1; a weak D match, TRBD2 (5 bases). V lost 4 bases and J lost 10, with 18 bases in between. This CDR3 region has 14 residues. CDR1 SGHKS and CDR2 YYEKEE come from the germline V gene (reference sequence). CDR3 in DNA: TGTGCCAGCAGCAGAGAAGGACTTCCTAGGGAGCAGTTCTTC. Protein: CASSREGLPREQFF.

This clone came up once. This chain links TRBV5-1 with TRBJ2-7; D may correspond to TRBD1 or TRBD2 (5 bases each). The germline V gene encodes CDR1 SGHRS and CDR2 YFSETQ. The CDR3 spans 14 residues. Trimming took 0 bases from V and 0 from J, leaving 7 bases between them. The CDR3: CASSLDGGSYEQYF. CDR3 nucleotides: TGCGCCAGCAGCTTGGATGGGGGCTCCTACGAGCAGTACTTC.

The chain carries TRBV7-8 and TRBJ1-5; weak D call: TRBD1 (6 bases). The CDR3 runs to 15 residues. V dropped 5 bases and J dropped 5 bases, with 16 bases sitting between them. The V gene's germline CDR1 is SGHVS and CDR2 FQNEAQ. The CDR3 here is CASSVRTDFYQPQHF. DNA of the CDR3: TGTGCCAGCAGCGTCCGGACAGACTTTTATCAGCCCCAGCATTTT.

The J gene is TRBJ1-1, the V gene TRBV19, with 9 bases aligning to TRBD1. V lost 5 bases and J lost 8; bases outside the gene matches: 3. The CDR3 totals 12 residues. CDR1 and CDR2 from the germline V gene are LNHDA and SQIVND (reference sequence). The DNA for the CDR3 is TGTGCCAGTAGTTGGACAGGGGAAGAAGCTTTCTTT. It yields the protein CASSWTGEEAFF. The whole variable domain, remainder taken from reference TRBV19 and TRBJ1-1, is DGGITQSPKYLFRKEGQNVTLSCEQNLNHDAMYWYRQDPGQGLRLIYYSQIVNDFQKGDIAEGYSVSREKKESFPLTVTSAQKNPTAFYLCASSWTGEEAFFGQGTRLTVV.

This chain links TRBV6-4 with TRBJ1-2; D remains unclear. The V end was cut by 4 bases, the J end by 0 bases, with 9 bases between. The CDR3 spans 14 residues. Germline V gives CDR1 MRHNA, CDR2 SNTAGT. The CDR3 loop is CASSVRRPNYGYTF. CDR3 DNA sequence: TGTGCCAGCAGTGTTCGGCGACCTAACTATGGCTACACCTTC.

This chain links TRBV6-5 with TRBJ2-5; D possibly corresponds to TRBD1 (6 bases). V was clipped by 2 bases and J by 7 bases, with 14 bases between them. The germline gives CDR1 MNHEY, CDR2 SVGAGI. The CDR3 contains 14 residues. DNA of the CDR3: TGTGCCAGCAGTTACCGACAAGAACAGGGGACCCAGTACTTC. Its translation is CASSYRQEQGTQYF.

This chain links TRBV20-1 with TRBJ2-7; 9 positions match TRBD2. The germline V gene has CDR1 DFQATT and CDR2 SNEGSKA (reference sequence). V dropped 6 bases and J dropped 10; count of bases not matched to a gene: 7. The CDR3 is 11 amino acids. CDR3 DNA: TGCAGTGCGAGGACTAGCGAAATCCAGTACTTC. Protein: CSARTSEIQYF.